The T cell receptor beta chain under discussion was sequenced for a study of beta chain features in type 1 diabetes. Study conclusions and caveats: A greater similarity of naive, central memory and Treg TCRB repertoires was seen among patients than among healthy donors. With patients and controls alike, PCR might favor shorter templates to an equal degree. HLA effects on TCRB rearrangement stayed unresolved here.

The CDR3 loop spans 14 amino acids. V lost 1 base to trimming and J lost 0 bases, with 7 bases between them. Germline lookup yields CDR1 SGHTA and CDR2 FQGNSA. Comment on this clone: As yet, its antigen is unknown.

Reverse transcription of all isolated RNA meant that expressed TCRB transcripts were sequenced. The table came from immunoSEQ multiplex PCR; TCRdb's copy has only in-frame clones and leaves some out. The table lists 240,000 or so clones, 25% to 35% of them singletons, with 3.5% to 4% in the top ten. Source material: central memory CD4+ T cells from blood. This TCR derives from a man aged 25 to 40 in good health. V is TRBV7-2 and J is TRBJ2-7, with D perhaps TRBD1 (5 bases). CDR3 in amino acids: CASSLEGRSYEQYF. CDR3 bases: TGTGCCAGCAGCTTAGAGGGGCGCTCCTACGAGCAGTACTTC. Drawing the rest from reference TRBV7-2 and TRBJ2-7, the complete variable domain is GAGVSQSPSNKVTEKGKDVELRCDPISGHTALYWYRQSLGQGLEFLIYFQGNSAPDKSGLPSDRFSAERTGGSVSTLTIQRTQQEDSAVYLCASSLEGRSYEQYFGPGTRLTVT.